One and the same sample provided the 18 T cell receptor beta chains below, sequenced in a study of blood T cells in healthy people across ages. PCR was performed a second time for about 7 to 12 cycles using a sample-barcoded 5' primer and a J-beta primer mix. TCRdb called the 5' RACE reads again in MiXCR, with one record for every CDR3 protein. The repertoire consists of about 1,000,000 distinct CDR3 sequences, with 45% occurring once and the leading ten covering around 18%. Material for sequencing was blood. The receptors come from a woman in her sixties or seventies in good health.

The CDR3 DNA is TGTGCCAGCAGCTTTGCGGAAGGGTCCCAAGAGACCCAGTACTTC. This encodes CASSFAEGSQETQYF. The chain links TRBV7-2 to TRBJ2-5; D not resolved. CDR3 size: 15 residues. Germline loops: CDR1 SGHTA, CDR2 FQGNSA. V lost 3 bases and J 1 base, leaving 12 bases between the germline ends.

The CDR3 spells CASSPQALLDGYTF. The CDR3 nucleotides are TGTGCCAGCAGCCCCCAGGCCCTTCTAGATGGCTACACCTTC. This chain links TRBV4-2 with TRBJ1-2; D not resolved. The CDR3 loop spans 14 amino acids. The germline gives CDR1 LGHNA, CDR2 YNFKEQ. Between the trimmed V and J ends, which lost 4 bases and 6 bases, there was a span of 15 bases.

The chain combines TRBV5-1 with TRBJ2-1; 14 bases match TRBD2. From germline, CDR1 is SGHRS and CDR2 YFSETQ. The CDR3 totals 16 residues. J was trimmed by 5 bases and V by 4 bases; bases with no gene match: 5. The CDR3 sequence: CASSPTSGRANNEQFF. CDR3 coding DNA: TGCGCCAGCAGCCCGACTAGCGGGAGGGCAAACAATGAGCAGTTCTTC.

The chain joins TRBV6-5 to TRBJ1-2, with 8 bases aligning to TRBD1. The J segment lost 3 bases and the V segment lost 4 bases, leaving 19 bases of the junction unmatched. CDR3 length: 19 residues. Germline-derived CDR1 and CDR2 are MNHEY and SVGAGI. As DNA, the CDR3 is TGTGCCAGCAGTTTCCCCCAAAGGACAGGGAGTAGGTATGACTATGGCTACACCTTC. Residues: CASSFPQRTGSRYDYGYTF.

This sequence joins TRBV6-2 or TRBV6-3 and TRBJ2-5; TRBD1 matches at 7 bases. Germline values: CDR1 MNHEY, CDR2 SVGEGT. The length of the CDR3 is 20 residues. Trimming cost V 0 bases and J 1 base; bases outside gene matches: 17. The CDR3 reads CASSYSILTGAHNGQETQYF. The CDR3 DNA reads as TGTGCCAGCAGTTACTCGATCCTAACAGGGGCCCATAATGGCCAAGAGACCCAGTACTTC.

The chain is built from TRBV10-3 and TRBJ2-3, with D hard to call. This CDR3 has 14 amino acids. CDR1 and CDR2 from the germline V gene are ENHRY and SYGVKD. V shed 2 bases and J shed 3 bases, with 9 bases lying between them. The CDR3 here is CAISEGRWTDTQYF. The CDR3 nucleotides read TGTGCCATCAGTGAGGGCAGGTGGACAGATACGCAGTATTTT.

Note on this clonotype: A read error may produce the germline difference seen at one junction end. V gene TRBV10-1 combines with J gene TRBJ2-7, with 9 positions matching TRBD2. The germline V gene encodes CDR1 WNHNN and CDR2 SYGVQD (reference sequence). CDR3 length: 13 amino acids. CDR3 residues: CGSEASGTNEQYF. For the CDR3, the DNA is TGCGGCAGCGAGGCTAGCGGGACTAATGAGCAGTACTTC.

This clonotype was seen repeatedly, ten times or more. This chain joins TRBV5-1 and TRBJ2-5, with D tentatively TRBD1 (5 bases). V was pared by 7 bases and J by 5 bases, with 15 bases between. CDR1 is SGHRS and CDR2 is YFSETQ in the germline V gene. The CDR3 is 13 residues long. The CDR3 DNA sequence: TGCGCCAGCGAGTCAGGGAAGGAGGAGACCCAGTACTTC. The encoded protein is CASESGKEETQYF.

V gene TRBV5-1 combines with J gene TRBJ2-5; 13 positions agree with TRBD2. This CDR3 region has 16 residues. Germline V gene lookup returns CDR1 SGHRS and CDR2 YFSETQ. Trimming at V came to 3 bases and at J to 2 bases, leaving 4 bases not matched to a gene. This CDR3 reads CASSSGLAGAQETQYF. The DNA for the CDR3 is TGCGCCAGCAGCTCAGGACTAGCGGGAGCTCAAGAGACCCAGTACTTC.

V gene TRBV6-1 combines with J gene TRBJ2-6; tentatively, D is TRBD1 or TRBD2 (5 bases each). Germline V gives CDR1 MNHNS, CDR2 SASEGT. The ends were cut back, 2 bases at V and 4 bases at J, with 15 bases in the middle. This CDR3 contains 17 residues. The CDR3 sequence is CASSELGDGLGANVLTF. The DNA for the CDR3 is TGTGCCAGCAGTGAATTAGGGGACGGGTTAGGGGCCAACGTCCTGACTTTC.

The chain is built from TRBV4-2 and TRBJ2-6, with unresolved D. Germline CDR1 and CDR2: LGHNA and YNFKEQ. Trimming took off 0 bases at V and 0 bases at J, with 6 bases between the two ends. This CDR3 contains 16 residues. Written as DNA, the CDR3 is TGTGCCAGCAGCCAAGAAGAGAGCTCTGGGGCCAACGTCCTGACTTTC. Protein: CASSQEESSGANVLTF.

This rearrangement joins TRBV20-1 to TRBJ2-1, with TRBD2 matching over 8 bases. J gave up 5 bases and V 6 bases, and 12 bases lay outside the gene matches. The CDR3 is made up of 15 amino acids. The germline gives CDR1 DFQATT, CDR2 SNEGSKA (reference sequence). The DNA of the CDR3 is TGCAGTGCCAGTCGAGGAGCGGGAGCACACAATGAGCAGTTCTTC. Its protein product is CSASRGAGAHNEQFF.

The chain uses TRBV29-1 and TRBJ1-1; D is perhaps TRBD1 (6 bases). V was shortened by 0 bases and J by 10 bases, with 6 bases between the two germline ends. This CDR3 comprises 10 residues. The germline CDR1 and CDR2 sequences are SQVTM and ANQGSEA. This chain's CDR3 is CSVEEGAAFF. The CDR3 coding sequence is TGCAGCGTTGAAGAGGGGGCAGCTTTCTTT.

The V call is TRBV10-3, the J call TRBJ1-2, with D possibly being TRBD1 (5 bases). CDR3 length: 13 residues. CDR1 ENHRY and CDR2 SYGVKD come from the germline V gene. Trimming shortened V by 4 bases and J by 4 bases, and 10 bases separated the two germline ends. The CDR3 DNA sequence: TGTGCCATCAGTGGCAGGGCGACCTATGGCTACACCTTC. Amino acids: CAISGRATYGYTF.

The genes are TRBV2 and TRBJ2-1, with 8 positions matching TRBD1. Germline loops: CDR1 SNHLY, CDR2 FYNNEI. The junction had 4 bases not matched to a gene; V was cut back by 3 bases and J by 9 bases. The CDR3 has 13 amino acids. The CDR3 region has the DNA TGTGCCAGCAGTGACAGGGGGCTCGGTGAGCAGTTCTTC. Translation gives CASSDRGLGEQFF.

Remarks on this clonotype: An end of the junction does not agree with germline; a read error may underlie this. The J gene is TRBJ2-5, the V gene TRBV12-3 or TRBV12-4; a possible D gene is TRBD1 (5 bases). The CDR3 extends over 14 amino acids. Written as DNA, the CDR3 is TGTGCCAGCAGCTTAGGGGTTCCCCAAGAGACCCAGTACTTC. Protein product: CASSLGVPQETQYF.

This clonotype has a handful of counts. The chain couples TRBV24-1 to TRBJ2-1; D uncertain. Trimming cost V 3 bases and J 2 bases, with 4 bases left between them. The germline V gene encodes CDR1 KGHDR and CDR2 SFDVKD. This CDR3 is 13 amino acids long. This CDR3 reads CATSDGAYNEQFF. CDR3 nucleotides: TGTGCCACCAGTGATGGAGCCTACAATGAGCAGTTCTTC.

This clonotype was seen a few times. This chain links TRBV15 with TRBJ2-3; D might be TRBD1 or TRBD2, each matching 6 bases. The CDR3 runs 16 residues. CDR1 and CDR2 from the germline V gene are LNHNV and YYDKDF (reference sequence). With 5 bases removed from V and 0 bases from J, the gap between germline ends came to 15 bases. The CDR3 bases are TGTGCCACCAGCTATCGGGGGCAGAGTAGCACAGATACGCAGTATTTT. This translates into CATSYRGQSSTDTQYF.